Listed below are T cell receptor beta chains from one sample, sequenced in a study of spatial heterogeneity in lung cancer. In TCRdb, the 5' RACE reads were re-called with MiXCR into one record per CDR3 protein. The data contain 20,000 to 25,000 distinct CDR3 sequences, under 6.5% of them singletons. The sample consisted of lung tumor tissue, taken at surgery. The receptors were sampled from a male donor with early-stage non-small cell lung cancer. Both conserved end residues are part of each CDR3. A D gene is named only where the DNA matches it firmly. Some rows have no size entry. The others give once, few or many, or a class for an expanded clone.

.	TRBV14	TRBJ1-1	many	CASQGQGFGGTEAFF	TGTGCCAGCCAGGGGCAGGGGTTTGGTGGCACTGAAGCTTTCTTT
TRBD2	TRBV28	TRBJ2-1	many	CASSLLQRDDNEQFF	TGTGCCAGCAGTTTGCTCCAGCGGGACGACAATGAGCAGTTCTTC
TRBD1	TRBV7-8	TRBJ1-2	many	CASSLMDRVFGYTF	TGTGCCAGCAGCTTAATGGACAGGGTGTTTGGCTACACCTTC
.	TRBV7-9	TRBJ1-4	.	CASSLREAGVTNEKLFF	TGTGCCAGCAGCTTACGAGAAGCGGGGGTAACTAATGAAAAACTGTTTTTT
.	TRBV28	TRBJ1-6	few	CALRGAYGNSPLHF	TGTGCCTTGAGGGGGGCCTATGGAAATTCACCCCTCCACTTT
.	TRBV29-1	TRBJ2-1	many	CSVFRGGTRGNNEQFF	TGCAGCGTCTTCCGAGGGGGGACAAGGGGGAACAATGAGCAGTTCTTC
.	TRBV11-2	TRBJ2-1	many	CASSFSESEQFF	TGTGCCAGCAGTTTTAGCGAATCAGAGCAGTTCTTC
.	TRBV3-1	TRBJ2-7	few	CASSRLPEWANSYEQYF	TGTGCCAGCAGCCGACTCCCCGAGTGGGCAAACTCCTACGAGCAGTACTTC
.	TRBV4-3	TRBJ1-5	many	CASSRGWGQPQHF	TGCGCCAGCAGCCGAGGTTGGGGGCAGCCCCAGCATTTT
.	TRBV29-1	TRBJ2-7	many	CSVEVGLPPYEQYF	TGCAGCGTTGAGGTGGGACTGCCCCCCTACGAGCAGTACTTC
TRBD1	TRBV5-1	TRBJ1-5	many	CASSLGDSHNQPQHF	TGCGCCAGCAGCTTGGGGGACAGCCACAATCAGCCCCAGCATTTT
.	TRBV7-2	TRBJ1-5	.	CASSQGTLSNQPQHF	TGTGCCAGCAGCCAGGGGACGTTGAGCAATCAGCCCCAGCATTTT
TRBD1	TRBV12-3/TRBV12-4	TRBJ2-2	.	CASSPTGGASPGELFF	TGTGCCAGCAGTCCTACAGGGGGCGCCTCGCCCGGGGAGCTGTTTTTT
TRBD1	TRBV20-1	TRBJ1-1	many	CSASWRDRDTEAFF	TGCAGTGCTAGTTGGAGGGACAGGGATACTGAAGCTTTCTTT
TRBD2	TRBV12-3/TRBV12-4	TRBJ2-2	many	CASSSGLAGNVGELFF	TGTGCCAGCAGTTCGGGACTAGCGGGGAATGTCGGGGAGCTGTTTTTT
.	TRBV6-5	TRBJ1-2	many	CASTLSVGNGYTF	TGTGCCAGCACCCTTTCGGTAGGGAATGGCTACACCTTC
TRBD2	TRBV6-5	TRBJ2-3	few	CASSTGTSGPDTQYF	TGTGCCAGCAGTACGGGGACTAGCGGACCAGATACGCAGTATTTT
.	TRBV5-1	TRBJ2-1	many	CASSSAIMDEQFF	TGCGCCAGCAGCTCAGCTATAATGGATGAGCAGTTCTTC
TRBD2	TRBV6-2/TRBV6-3	TRBJ2-1	few	CASMNASGRAFPFGSYNEQFF	TGTGCCAGCATGAACGCTAGCGGGAGGGCCTTTCCTTTCGGCTCCTACAATGAGCAGTTCTTC
.	TRBV7-8	TRBJ2-1	.	CASSFGEAYNEQFF	TGTGCCAGCAGCTTTGGGGAGGCCTACAATGAGCAGTTCTTC
TRBD2	TRBV7-9	TRBJ2-7	medium-sized	CASSWSGSYEQYF	TGTGCCAGCAGCTGGAGCGGGAGCTACGAGCAGTACTTC
TRBD2	TRBV29-1	TRBJ2-1	many	CSVAPGLADHNEQFF	TGCAGCGTTGCCCCCGGACTAGCGGACCACAATGAGCAGTTCTTC